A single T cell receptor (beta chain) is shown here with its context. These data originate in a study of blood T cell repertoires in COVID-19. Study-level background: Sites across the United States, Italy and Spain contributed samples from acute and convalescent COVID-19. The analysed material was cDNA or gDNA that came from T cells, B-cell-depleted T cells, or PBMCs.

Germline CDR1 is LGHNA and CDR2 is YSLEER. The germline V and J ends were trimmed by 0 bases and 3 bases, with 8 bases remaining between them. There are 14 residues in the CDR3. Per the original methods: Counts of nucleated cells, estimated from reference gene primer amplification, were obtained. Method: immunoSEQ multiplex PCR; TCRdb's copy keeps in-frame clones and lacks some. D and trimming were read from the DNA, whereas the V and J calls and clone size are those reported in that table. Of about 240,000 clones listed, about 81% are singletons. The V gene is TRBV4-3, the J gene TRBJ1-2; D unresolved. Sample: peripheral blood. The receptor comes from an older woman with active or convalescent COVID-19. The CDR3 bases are TGCGCCAGCAGCCAAGAGGTCCGGGACTATGGCTACACCTTC. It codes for CASSQEVRDYGYTF.